This T cell receptor beta chain stems from a study of T cell responses to AZD1222 COVID-19 vaccine (dated by TCRdb to 2020 to 2022). For the wider study: AZD1222 recipients whose second dose came at about 4 weeks and those whose second dose came at about 12 weeks were combined into one group, since spike-specific TCR depth and breadth did not differ between the two schedules. TCR sequencing was performed for about 250 trial participants, of whom around 210 were given two doses of AZD1222 and approximately 25 were given two doses of MenACWY control vaccine. Enrollment into the trials was organized by age into subgroups of 18-55, 56-69 and 70-plus years, and those subgroups contained roughly 140, 27 and 60 TCR-sequenced participants, respectively. Overall results and qualifications from the work: Participants were mostly white British, with more females than males. The authors suggested clonal diversity may have been underestimated. Nearly half of unique spike-specific TCRs reportedly recognized epitopes outside regions mutated in the B.1.351 and B.1.1.7 variants. CD4 TCRs associated with the vaccine covered the entire spike protein, and the dominant responses were in regions 160-218 and 743-854. A significant rise in spike-specific TCR breadth and depth was observed after two AZD1222 doses relative to day 0 and relative to MenACWY recipients. The 56-69-year group was small, and its depth increase did not reach significance, likely because of low power. Because no samples from the day 14 peak response were available, repertoires could be characterized only after the peak T cell response. Only a handful of AZD1222 recipients were SARS-CoV-2 seropositive at baseline, limiting conclusions about previously exposed vaccinees.

The CDR3 regions of human TCRbeta chains were subjected to immunosequencing. The paper's data handling went like this. TCRs in the repertoires were matched against a reference library of SARS-CoV-2-specific TCRs that had been generated with the MIRA antigen-specificity platform. Breadth meant the fraction of unique TCRs that were SARS-CoV-2-associated, whereas depth meant the fraction of total T cells that were SARS-CoV-2-associated. Using the MIRA data, each spike-specific TCR was mapped to the spike region that the TCR reacts to and placed in a CD4 or CD8 class. Log10-transformed breadth and depth values were compared by one-way ANOVA with Sidak's multiple comparisons tests. TCRdb mirrors the immuneACCESS table, restricted to in-frame sequences. Some clones are absent from its copies; in checked studies, under half trace to an unresolved V gene, and the reason for the others is unknown. V and J calls and clone size come straight from that table; D and trimming were deduced from the DNA. This sample gives some 120,000 clones in total; roughly 91% of them show up just once. Of the sample, roughly 4.2% falls within the top ten clones.

This specimen's time point label, interpreted: baseline before first vaccination. The vaccinee samples were drawn from two UK trials, COV001 and COV002, one of which was a single-blind randomized controlled phase 2/3 trial testing AZD1222 (ChAdOx1 nCoV-19) in healthy adults. Trial participant PBMC samples were collected at day 0 and day 28 after the second dose for TCRbeta chain sequencing. About this clone itself: Its antigen remains unidentified. Per-base quality was not reported, and no clone a single base away is much larger than it.

The TCR was taken from an adult in good health. The specimen comprised peripheral blood, sampled on day 0 of AZD1222 vaccination.

The sequenced DNA is TGTGCCAGCAGTTACCAGACAGGGGGTCCTAACTATGGCTACACCTTC. This translates into CASSYQTGGPNYGYTF. The chain joins TRBV6-5 to TRBJ1-2, with 9 bases matching TRBD1. V has 2 bases trimmed and J has 0 bases trimmed; junction bases matching no gene number 4. The CDR3 measures 16 amino acids from cysteine to phenylalanine. CDR3 DNA is the only sequence kept; it has 48 bases, read in frame from the first base. CDR1 and CDR2 were assigned from the germline V gene as MNHEY and SVGAGI.